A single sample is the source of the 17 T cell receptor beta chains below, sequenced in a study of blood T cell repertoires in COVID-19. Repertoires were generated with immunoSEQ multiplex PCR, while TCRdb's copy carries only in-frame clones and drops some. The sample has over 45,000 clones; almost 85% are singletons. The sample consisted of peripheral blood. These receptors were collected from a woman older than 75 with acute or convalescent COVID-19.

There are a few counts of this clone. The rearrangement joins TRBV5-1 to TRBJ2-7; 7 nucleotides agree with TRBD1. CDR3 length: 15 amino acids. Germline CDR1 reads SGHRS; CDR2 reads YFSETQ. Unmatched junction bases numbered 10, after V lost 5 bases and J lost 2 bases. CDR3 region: CASRTGTAYTYEQYF. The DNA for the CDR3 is TGCGCCAGCAGAACTGGGACAGCCTATACCTACGAGCAGTACTTC.

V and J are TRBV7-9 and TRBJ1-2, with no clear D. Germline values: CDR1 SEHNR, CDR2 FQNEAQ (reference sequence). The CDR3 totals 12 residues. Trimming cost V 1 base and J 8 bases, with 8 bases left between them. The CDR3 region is CASSLGAGGYTF. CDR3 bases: TGTGCCAGCAGCTTAGGGGCAGGCGGCTACACCTTC.

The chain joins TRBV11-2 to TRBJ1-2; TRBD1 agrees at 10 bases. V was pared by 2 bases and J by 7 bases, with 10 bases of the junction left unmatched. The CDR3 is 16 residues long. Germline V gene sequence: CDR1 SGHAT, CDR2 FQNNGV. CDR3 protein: CASSLRTRQGATGYTF. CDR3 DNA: TGTGCCAGCAGCTTACGGACTAGACAGGGGGCAACTGGCTACACCTTC.

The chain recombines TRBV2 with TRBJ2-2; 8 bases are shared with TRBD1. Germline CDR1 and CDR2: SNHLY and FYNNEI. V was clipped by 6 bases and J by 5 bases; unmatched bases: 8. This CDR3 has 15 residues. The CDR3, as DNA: TGTGCCAGCAGGAACCAGGGGGCACGGACCGGGGAGCTGTTTTTT. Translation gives CASRNQGARTGELFF. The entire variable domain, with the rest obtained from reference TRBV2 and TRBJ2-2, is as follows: EPEVTQTPSHQVTQMGQEVILRCVPISNHLYFYWYRQILGQKVEFLVSFYNNEISEKSEIFDDQFSVERPDGSNFTLKIRSTKLEDSAMYFCASRNQGARTGELFFGEGSRLTVL.

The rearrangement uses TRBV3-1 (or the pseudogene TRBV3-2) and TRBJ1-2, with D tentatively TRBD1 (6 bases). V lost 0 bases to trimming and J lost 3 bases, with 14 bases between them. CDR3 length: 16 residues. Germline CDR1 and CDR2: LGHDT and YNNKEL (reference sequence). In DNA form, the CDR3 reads TGTGCCAGCAGCCAAGATTTCGCCAGGGGATACTATGGCTACACCTTC. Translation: CASSQDFARGYYGYTF.

The CDR3 reads CASSESGGGRETQYF. The CDR3 bases are TGCGCCAGCAGTGAGTCTGGCGGGGGCCGGGAGACCCAGTACTTC. The chain joins TRBV10-1 to TRBJ2-5; D may be TRBD2 (7 bases). Trimming shortened V by 0 bases and J by 5 bases, and 13 bases separated the two germline ends. The CDR3 is 15 amino acids. Looked up from germline, CDR1 is WNHNN and CDR2 is SYGVQD (reference sequence).

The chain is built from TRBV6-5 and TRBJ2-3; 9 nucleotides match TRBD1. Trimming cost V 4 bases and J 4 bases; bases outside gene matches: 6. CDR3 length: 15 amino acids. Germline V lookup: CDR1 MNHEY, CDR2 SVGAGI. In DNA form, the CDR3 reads TGTGCCAGCAGTTCCCCGGGACAGGGCTCAGATACGCAGTATTTT. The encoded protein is CASSSPGQGSDTQYF.

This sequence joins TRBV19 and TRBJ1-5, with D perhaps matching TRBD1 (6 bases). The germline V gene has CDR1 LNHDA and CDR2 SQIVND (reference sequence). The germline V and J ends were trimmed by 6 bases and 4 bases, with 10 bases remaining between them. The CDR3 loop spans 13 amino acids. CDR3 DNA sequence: TGTGCCAGTAGCACGGACAGTAATCAGCCCCAGCATTTT. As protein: CASSTDSNQPQHF.

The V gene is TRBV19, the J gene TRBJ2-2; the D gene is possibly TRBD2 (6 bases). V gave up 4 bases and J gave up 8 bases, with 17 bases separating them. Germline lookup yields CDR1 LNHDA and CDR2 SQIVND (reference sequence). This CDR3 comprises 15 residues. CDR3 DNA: TGTGCCAGTAGTACCGGGACTCTTTCACCGGGGGAGCTGTTTTTT. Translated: CASSTGTLSPGELFF.

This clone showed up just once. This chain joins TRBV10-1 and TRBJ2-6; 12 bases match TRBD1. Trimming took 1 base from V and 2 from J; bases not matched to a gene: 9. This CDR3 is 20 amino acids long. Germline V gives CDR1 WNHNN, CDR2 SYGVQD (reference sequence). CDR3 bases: TGCGCCAGCAGTGAGTTTGCCCCGGGACAGGGGGCCACTGGGGCCAACGTCCTGACTTTC. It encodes CASSEFAPGQGATGANVLTF.

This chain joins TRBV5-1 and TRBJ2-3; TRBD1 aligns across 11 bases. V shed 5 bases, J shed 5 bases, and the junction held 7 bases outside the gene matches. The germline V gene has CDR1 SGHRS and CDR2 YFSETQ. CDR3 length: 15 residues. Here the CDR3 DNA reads TGCGCCAGCAGATCCGGGACAGGGGGTGGAGATACGCAGTATTTT. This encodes CASRSGTGGGDTQYF.

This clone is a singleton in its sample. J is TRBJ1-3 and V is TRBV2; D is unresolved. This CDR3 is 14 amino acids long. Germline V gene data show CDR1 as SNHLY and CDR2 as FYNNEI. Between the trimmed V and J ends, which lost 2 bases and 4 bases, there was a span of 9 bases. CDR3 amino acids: CASSERVEGNTIYF. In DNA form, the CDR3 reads TGTGCCAGCAGTGAACGGGTGGAGGGAAACACCATATATTTT.

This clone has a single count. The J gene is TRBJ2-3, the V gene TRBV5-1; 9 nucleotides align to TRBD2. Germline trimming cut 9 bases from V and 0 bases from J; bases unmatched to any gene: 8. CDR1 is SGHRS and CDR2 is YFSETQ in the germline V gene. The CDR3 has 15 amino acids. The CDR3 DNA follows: TGCGCCACCGGAGAGACTAGCGGTAGCACAGATACGCAGTATTTT. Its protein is CATGETSGSTDTQYF.

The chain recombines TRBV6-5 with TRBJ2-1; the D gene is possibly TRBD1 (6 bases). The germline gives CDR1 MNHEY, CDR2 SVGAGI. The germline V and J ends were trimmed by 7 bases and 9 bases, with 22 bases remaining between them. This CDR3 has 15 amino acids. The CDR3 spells CASTALGPGDGEQFF. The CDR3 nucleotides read TGTGCCAGCACCGCCCTCGGACCAGGGGATGGTGAGCAGTTCTTC.

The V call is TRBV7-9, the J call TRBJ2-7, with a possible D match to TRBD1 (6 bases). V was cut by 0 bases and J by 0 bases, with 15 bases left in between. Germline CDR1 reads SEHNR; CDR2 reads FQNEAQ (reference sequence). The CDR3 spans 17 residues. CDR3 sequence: CASSLASGQPSSYEQYF. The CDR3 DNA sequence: TGTGCCAGCAGCTTAGCCTCCGGACAGCCGAGCTCCTACGAGCAGTACTTC. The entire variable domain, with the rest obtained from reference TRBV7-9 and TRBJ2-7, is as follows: DTGVSQNPRHKITKRGQNVTFRCDPISEHNRLYWYRQTLGQGPEFLTYFQNEAQLEKSRLLSDRFSAERPKGSFSTLEIQRTEQGDSAMYLCASSLASGQPSSYEQYFGPGTRLTVT.

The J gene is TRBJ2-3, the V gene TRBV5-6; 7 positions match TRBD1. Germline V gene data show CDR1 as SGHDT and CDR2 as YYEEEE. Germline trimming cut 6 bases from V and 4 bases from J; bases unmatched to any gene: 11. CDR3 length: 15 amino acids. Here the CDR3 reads CASIMTGRGSDTQYF. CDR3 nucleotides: TGTGCCAGCATCATGACCGGCAGGGGGTCAGATACGCAGTATTTT.

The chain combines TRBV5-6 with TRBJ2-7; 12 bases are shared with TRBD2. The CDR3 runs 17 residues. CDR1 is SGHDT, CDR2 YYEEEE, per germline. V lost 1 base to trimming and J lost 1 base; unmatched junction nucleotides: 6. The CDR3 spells CASSLPGLAGDSYEQYF. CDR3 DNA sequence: TGTGCCAGCAGCTTGCCGGGACTAGCGGGCGATTCCTACGAGCAGTACTTC.